A selection of T cell receptor beta chains follows, all from one sample in a study of blood T cell repertoires in COVID-19. The protocol was immunoSEQ multiplex PCR, while the TCRdb copy is restricted to in-frame clones and leaves out a portion. The data show about 180,000 clones, with over 75% seen just once and 6% to 7.5% held by the top ten. Sequencing input: peripheral blood. The receptors were gathered from an older man with active or convalescent COVID-19. Both conserved end residues are part of each CDR3. Each record gives: J gene, clone size, V gene, D gene, CDR3 DNA, CDR3 protein. A D gene is named only where the DNA matches it firmly. Not all rows give a size; the values are once, few, many and, for expanded clones, a class.

TRBJ2-5	.	TRBV30	TRBD2	TGTGCCTGGAAGATAGCGGGGGGGCAGACCCAGTACTTC	CAWKIAGGQTQYF
TRBJ2-4	.	TRBV21-1	.	TGTGCCAGCAGCAAAGGTTGGGGACTAGCGGGAGGGCTGATGCCCAAAAACATTCAGTACTTC	CASSKGWGLAGGLMPKNIQYF
TRBJ1-6	.	TRBV2	.	TGTGCCAGCAGTGAAGTAGTGGGAGGATCACCCCTCCACTTT	CASSEVVGGSPLHF
TRBJ1-5	.	TRBV6-5	TRBD1	TGTGCCAGCAGCTGGGGGCAGGGGGCAGAACAGCCCCAGCATTTT	CASSWGQGAEQPQHF
TRBJ2-2	.	TRBV15	.	TGTGCCACCAGTAAACAGAACACCGGGGAGCTGTTTTTT	CATSKQNTGELFF
TRBJ2-7	few	TRBV29-1	.	TGCAGCGTTGAGGGGGTAGGGGGTGCCTACGAGCAGTACTTC	CSVEGVGGAYEQYF
TRBJ1-5	.	TRBV19	.	TGTGCCAGTAGTATACCTGACACAAATCAGCCCCAGCATTTT	CASSIPDTNQPQHF
TRBJ1-6	.	TRBV5-1	.	TGCGCCAGCAGCTTGGAAGGAGCGGGAACCTATAATTCACCCCTCCACTTT	CASSLEGAGTYNSPLHF
TRBJ1-1	.	TRBV28	TRBD1	TGTGCCAGCAGCGACGGGACAGGGGCCATTACTGAAGCTTTCTTT	CASSDGTGAITEAFF
TRBJ2-1	.	TRBV9	.	TGTGCCAGCAGCGTAGCAGGGGACAATGAGCAGTTCTTC	CASSVAGDNEQFF
TRBJ2-1	.	TRBV11-3	TRBD1	TGTGCCAGCAGCTTTGGACAGGACAATGAGCAGTTCTTC	CASSFGQDNEQFF
TRBJ2-7	.	TRBV5-1	TRBD1	TGCGCCAGCAGCTTAGGCTCAGGGGGAATTGGAGAGCAGTACTTC	CASSLGSGGIGEQYF
TRBJ1-3	.	TRBV10-3	.	TGTGCCATAAGGGGTGGGACTGGAAACACCATATATTTT	CAIRGGTGNTIYF
TRBJ1-5	.	TRBV5-1	TRBD1	TGCGCCAGCAGCCCTGGGACAGACAATCAGCCCCAGCATTTT	CASSPGTDNQPQHF
TRBJ1-3	.	TRBV6-5	.	TGTGCCAGCAGTTATAACGGGGGGACTGGAAACACCATATATTTT	CASSYNGGTGNTIYF
TRBJ2-2	.	TRBV18	.	TGTGCCAGCTCACCACCGGGGCGGACCGGGGAGCTGTTTTTT	CASSPPGRTGELFF
TRBJ1-2	.	TRBV14	.	TGTGCCAGCAGCCAAGACGGCAGGGGATACACCTTC	CASSQDGRGYTF
TRBJ2-3	.	TRBV7-9	TRBD2	TGTGCCAGCAGCTCCGAGCGGGGACCCACAGATACGCAGTATTTT	CASSSERGPTDTQYF
TRBJ1-2	few	TRBV28	.	TGTGCCAGCAGTTCCCGGGACACCCTAGGGGTTTATGGCTACACCTTC	CASSSRDTLGVYGYTF
TRBJ1-4	.	TRBV21-1	.	TGTGCCAGCAGCAAAGGGGGGGGACTGCCAACTAATGAAAAACTGTTTTTT	CASSKGGGLPTNEKLFF
TRBJ2-1	.	TRBV3-1/TRBV3-2	.	TGTGCCAGCAGCCAAGATAGGGCAGGAAGGGGTCATGAGCAGTTCTTC	CASSQDRAGRGHEQFF
TRBJ1-6	.	TRBV7-9	.	TGTGCCAGCAGCTCAGAGGGGGGGATACCCCTCCACTTT	CASSSEGGIPLHF
TRBJ2-5	.	TRBV18	TRBD1	TGTGCCAGCTCACCAAGGGACAGGGGGCAGCAAGAGACCCAGTACTTC	CASSPRDRGQQETQYF
TRBJ2-3	.	TRBV5-5	.	TGTGCCAGCAGCTTGTCCCGGGGGAGATTCCCAAACACAGATACGCAGTATTTT	CASSLSRGRFPNTDTQYF
TRBJ2-7	few	TRBV18	.	TGTGCCAGCTCAGAAGAGCGACAGCTACGAGAGCAGTACTTC	CASSEERQLREQYF
TRBJ1-2	.	TRBV30	.	TGTGCCTGGAGTGTGGAGGGCAGGGTGCGCTATGGCTACACCTTC	CAWSVEGRVRYGYTF
TRBJ2-2	.	TRBV27	.	TGTGCCAGCAGTTTAACCTGGCTAGCGAGTACCGGGGAGCTGTTTTTT	CASSLTWLASTGELFF
TRBJ1-1	.	TRBV18	TRBD1	TGTGCCAGCTCAGACAGGGGGAAGGAAGCTTTCTTT	CASSDRGKEAFF